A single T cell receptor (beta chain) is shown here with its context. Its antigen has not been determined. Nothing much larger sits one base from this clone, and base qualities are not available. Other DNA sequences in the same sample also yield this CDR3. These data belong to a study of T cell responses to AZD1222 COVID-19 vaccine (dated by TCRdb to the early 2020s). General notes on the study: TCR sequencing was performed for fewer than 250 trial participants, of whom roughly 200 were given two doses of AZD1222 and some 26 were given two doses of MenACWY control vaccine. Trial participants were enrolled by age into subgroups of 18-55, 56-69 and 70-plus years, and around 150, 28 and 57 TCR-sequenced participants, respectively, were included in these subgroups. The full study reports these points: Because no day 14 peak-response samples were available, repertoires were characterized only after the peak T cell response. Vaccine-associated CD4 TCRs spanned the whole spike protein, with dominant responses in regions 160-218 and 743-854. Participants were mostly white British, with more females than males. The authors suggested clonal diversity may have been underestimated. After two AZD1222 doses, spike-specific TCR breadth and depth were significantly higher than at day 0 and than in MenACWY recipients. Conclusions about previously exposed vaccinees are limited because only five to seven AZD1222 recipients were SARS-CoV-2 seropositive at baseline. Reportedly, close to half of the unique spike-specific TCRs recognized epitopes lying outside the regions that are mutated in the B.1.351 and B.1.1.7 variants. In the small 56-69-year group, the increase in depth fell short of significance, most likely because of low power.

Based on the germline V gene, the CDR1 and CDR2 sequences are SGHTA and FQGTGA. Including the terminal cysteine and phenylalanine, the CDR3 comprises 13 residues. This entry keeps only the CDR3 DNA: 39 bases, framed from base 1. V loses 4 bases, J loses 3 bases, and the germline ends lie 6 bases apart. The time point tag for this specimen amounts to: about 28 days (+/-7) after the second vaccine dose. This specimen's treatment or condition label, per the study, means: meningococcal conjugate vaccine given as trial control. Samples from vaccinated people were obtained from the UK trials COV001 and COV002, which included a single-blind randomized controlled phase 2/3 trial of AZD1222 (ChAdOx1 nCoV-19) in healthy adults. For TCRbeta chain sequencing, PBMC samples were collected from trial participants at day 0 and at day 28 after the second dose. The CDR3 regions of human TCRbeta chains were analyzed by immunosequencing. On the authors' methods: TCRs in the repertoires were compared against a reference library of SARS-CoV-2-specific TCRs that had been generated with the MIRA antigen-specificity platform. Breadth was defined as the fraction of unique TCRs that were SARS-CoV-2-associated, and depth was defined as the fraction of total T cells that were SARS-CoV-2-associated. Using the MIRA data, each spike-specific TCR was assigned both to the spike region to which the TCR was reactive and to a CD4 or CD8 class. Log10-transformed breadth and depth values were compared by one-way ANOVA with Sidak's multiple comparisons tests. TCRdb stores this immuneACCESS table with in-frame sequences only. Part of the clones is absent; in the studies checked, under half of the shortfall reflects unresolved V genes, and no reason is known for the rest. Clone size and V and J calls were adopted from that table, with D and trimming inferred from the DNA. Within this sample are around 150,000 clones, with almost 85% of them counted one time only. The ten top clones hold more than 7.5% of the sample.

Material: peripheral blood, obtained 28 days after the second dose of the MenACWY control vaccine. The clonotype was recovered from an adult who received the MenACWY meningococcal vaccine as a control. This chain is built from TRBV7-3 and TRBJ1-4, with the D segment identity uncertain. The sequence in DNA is TGTGCCAGCAGCTCGGGTCCTAATGAAAAACTGTTTTTT. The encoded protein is CASSSGPNEKLFF.